Below, 11 T cell receptor beta chains from the same sample are listed, as sequenced in a study of shared clonotypes between healthy human individuals. Terminally differentiated effector memory CD45RA+ cells were excluded by CCR7 positive selection of CD45RO-negative cells. Data came from immunoSEQ multiplex PCR; TCRdb stores just in-frame clones and leaves some out. The repertoire holds millions of clones, 93% seen once, with 1.5% to 2% in the top ten. The sequencing input was naive CD8+ T cells from PBMCs. These receptors originate from a man aged 18 to 35 in good health. Some clones in this sample may be carry-over from other donors' samples.

The rearrangement links TRBV6-1 to TRBJ1-1; no clear D gene. Germline-derived CDR1 and CDR2 are MNHNS and SASEGT. The CDR3 totals 15 residues. V lost 2 bases, J lost 4 bases, and 14 bases lay in between. The chain's CDR3 is CASSEWGPSGTEAFF. CDR3 nucleotide sequence: TGTGCCAGCAGTGAATGGGGTCCATCGGGCACTGAAGCTTTCTTT.

This clone was counted a single time. V gene TRBV27 combines with J gene TRBJ2-2; D possibly corresponds to TRBD2 (6 bases). The V gene lost 7 bases and the J gene lost 6 bases, with 12 bases spanning the gap. Germline V gene data show CDR1 as MNHEY and CDR2 as SMNVEV (reference sequence). CDR3 length: 13 residues. The CDR3 sequence: CASTPGGAGELFF. CDR3 bases: TGTGCCAGCACCCCCGGGGGAGCCGGGGAGCTGTTTTTT.

Of note for this clone: This sample also contains other DNA sequences that code for the same CDR3. The chain links TRBV28 to TRBJ1-2; perhaps TRBD1 as D (5 bases). CDR1 and CDR2 from the germline V gene are MDHEN and SYDVKM. The CDR3 totals 12 residues. The V end was cut by 5 bases, the J end by 4 bases, with 8 bases between. As DNA, the CDR3 is TGTGCCAGCAGTCCTGACAGCTATGGCTACACCTTC. Amino acids: CASSPDSYGYTF.

The gene calls are TRBV27 and TRBJ2-7; D unresolved. The germline V and J ends were trimmed by 5 bases and 3 bases, with 14 bases remaining between them. CDR3 length equals 14 residues. The V gene's germline CDR1 is MNHEY and CDR2 SMNVEV (reference sequence). This chain's CDR3 is CASSHSGSVYEQYF. CDR3 DNA sequence: TGTGCCAGCAGTCATTCTGGGTCTGTCTACGAGCAGTACTTC.

The sample holds one count of this clone. The CDR3 DNA follows: TGTGCCAGCACCTTCGACTCGTACGAGCAGTACTTC. Residues: CASTFDSYEQYF. The rearrangement uses TRBV7-9 and TRBJ2-7; D ambiguous. CDR1 SEHNR and CDR2 FQNEAQ come from the germline V gene (reference sequence). There are 12 residues in the CDR3. Trimming left V 7 bases short and J 4 bases short, with 11 bases between. The full variable domain, in which reference TRBV7-9 and TRBJ2-7 provide the parts outside the CDR3, is DTGVSQNPRHKITKRGQNVTFRCDPISEHNRLYWYRQTLGQGPEFLTYFQNEAQLEKSRLLSDRFSAERPKGSFSTLEIQRTEQGDSAMYLCASTFDSYEQYFGPGTRLTVT.

The chain uses TRBV15 and TRBJ1-1; D gene ambiguous. The germline V gene encodes CDR1 LNHNV and CDR2 YYDKDF (reference sequence). The CDR3 contains 14 residues. Trimming shortened V by 5 bases and J by 5 bases, and 15 bases separated the two germline ends. The CDR3 DNA sequence: TGTGCCACCAGCGGAGGCCCCCCAGATACTGAAGCTTTCTTT. This encodes CATSGGPPDTEAFF.

This clone has a handful of counts. This CDR3 is also generated by other DNA sequences in the sample. The V call is TRBV9, the J call TRBJ2-1; weak D call: TRBD2 (5 bases). CDR3 size: 14 residues. Trimming removed 0 bases at V and 2 bases at J, with 6 bases between. Germline V gene sequence: CDR1 SGDLS, CDR2 YYNGEE. For the CDR3, the DNA is TGTGCCAGCAGCGTAGCGGGGACCTACAATGAGCAGTTCTTC. Encoded protein: CASSVAGTYNEQFF. The full variable domain, rest sourced from reference TRBV9 and TRBJ2-1, is DSGVTQTPKHLITATGQRVTLRCSPRSGDLSVYWYQQSLDQGLQFLIQYYNGEERAKGNILERFSAQQFPDLHSELNLSSLELGDSALYFCASSVAGTYNEQFFGPGTRLTVL.

The chain couples TRBV7-8 to TRBJ1-3; the D is unclear. The CDR3 runs to 15 residues. V lost 5 bases and J lost 0, with 11 bases in between. Germline CDR1 SGHVS, CDR2 FQNEAQ. In DNA, the CDR3 is TGTGCCAGCAGCATAGGCCGGGGCTCTGGAAACACCATATATTTT. Translation gives CASSIGRGSGNTIYF.

The chain recombines TRBV2 with TRBJ1-5; D is uncertain. The CDR3 contains 16 residues. CDR1 SNHLY and CDR2 FYNNEI come from the germline V gene. Trimming pared 0 bases from V and 3 bases from J, leaving 12 bases between. The CDR3 region is CASSEAQDGYNQPQHF. CDR3 nucleotides: TGTGCCAGCAGTGAAGCGCAAGACGGGTACAATCAGCCCCAGCATTTT.

The chain carries TRBV5-1 and TRBJ2-7; D remains ambiguous. Germline V lookup: CDR1 SGHRS, CDR2 YFSETQ. Trimming took off 4 bases at V and 0 bases at J, with 11 bases between the two ends. The CDR3 consists of 14 residues. The CDR3 is CASSPDGRSYEQYF. Written as DNA, the CDR3 is TGCGCCAGCAGCCCGGATGGGCGCTCCTACGAGCAGTACTTC.

This clone was seen a few times. This rearrangement joins TRBV6-1 to TRBJ1-2; D remains ambiguous. CDR1 and CDR2 (germline): MNHNS, SASEGT. The V end was cut by 1 base, the J end by 9 bases, with 12 bases between. The CDR3 length is 13 residues. CDR3 in DNA: TGTGCCAGCAGTGAAGTTACCTCAGAGCGCTACACCTTC. Protein: CASSEVTSERYTF.